Listed below are T cell receptor beta chains from one sample, sequenced in a study of early T cells in non-severe SARS-CoV-2 infection. MiXCR was run by TCRdb on the 5' RACE reads, yielding one entry per CDR3 protein. The sample yields around 57,000 distinct CDR3 sequences, more than 5.5% seen once. The sample consisted of whole blood, taken at baseline. The receptor source for this set is an adult who was a healthcare worker with PCR-confirmed SARS-CoV-2 infection or an uninfected control (not recorded which). Both conserved end residues are part of each CDR3. The D gene is left open where the match is weak. Rows give clone size only sometimes, using once, few, many, or a class for an expanded clone.

d_call,v_call,j_call,clone_size,cdr3_nt,cdr3_aa
-,TRBV15,TRBJ2-6,many,TGTGCCACCAGCAGGGGACGGAGCTCTGGGGCCAACGTCCTGACTTTC,CATSRGRSSGANVLTF
-,TRBV28,TRBJ2-7,-,TGTGCCAGCAGTCCAGGACAGAATGGGCCATTAGAGCAGTACTTC,CASSPGQNGPLEQYF
-,TRBV7-2,TRBJ2-7,many,TGTGCCAGCGGGGGGCGCATCAACGAGCAGTACTTC,CASGGRINEQYF
TRBD2,TRBV20-1,TRBJ2-1,few,TGCAGTGCTAGAGACTGGACTAGCCTGAATGAGCAGTTCTTC,CSARDWTSLNEQFF
-,TRBV19,TRBJ1-5,many,TGTGCCAGTAGTATGGGTTTCGTAGGGCTGGAGAATCAGCCCCAGCATTTT,CASSMGFVGLENQPQHF
-,TRBV6-1,TRBJ2-2,few,TGTGCCAGCAGTGAATGGGGAGTAACTTCCTCGAACACCGGGGAGCTGTTTTTT,CASSEWGVTSSNTGELFF
TRBD1,TRBV7-6,TRBJ1-1,many,TGTGCCAGCAGCTTACTCGGGACAGGGGGCGGAACTGAAGCTTTCTTT,CASSLLGTGGGTEAFF
-,TRBV2,TRBJ1-1,-,TGTGCCAGCAGTGAAGCTCTGGGGATGCCGAACACTGAAGCTTTCTTT,CASSEALGMPNTEAFF
-,TRBV18,TRBJ1-5,many,TGTGCCAGCTCATCCCTAACTCTGGGCCCAGGAAGCAATCAGCCCCAGCATTTT,CASSSLTLGPGSNQPQHF
-,TRBV5-1,TRBJ2-3,-,TGCGCCAGCAGCCGCACAGATACGCAGTATTTT,CASSRTDTQYF
TRBD1,TRBV28,TRBJ2-5,many,TGTGCCAGCAGGCAGCCGGGACAGGGGGCTTTTAATTCGGAGACCCAGTACTTC,CASRQPGQGAFNSETQYF
TRBD2,TRBV2,TRBJ2-7,many,TGTGCCAGCAGAAGGGGACTAGCGGGCGGCTCCTACGAGCAGTACTTC,CASRRGLAGGSYEQYF
-,TRBV12-3/TRBV12-4,TRBJ2-6,many,TGTGCCAGCAGTGAGTCGGGGGGGGCCAACGTCCTGACTTTC,CASSESGGANVLTF
-,TRBV18,TRBJ2-7,-,TGTGCCAGCTCACCAGGGCAGGCCCCCGCCTACGAGCAGTACTTC,CASSPGQAPAYEQYF
-,TRBV7-7,TRBJ2-3,many,TGTGCCAGCAGCGGTAGTGGCACAGATACGCAGTATTTT,CASSGSGTDTQYF
-,TRBV9,TRBJ1-1,-,TGTGCCAGCAGCGTAGGTAGTTCGGCTGAAGCTTTCTTT,CASSVGSSAEAFF
TRBD1,TRBV6-6,TRBJ1-2,few,TGTGCCAGCAGCTCAAGACAGGGTGGCGGCTACACCTTC,CASSSRQGGGYTF
-,TRBV18,TRBJ2-7,many,TGTGCCAGCTCACCACTGGGGGAGCCCGTCTACGAGCAGTACTTC,CASSPLGEPVYEQYF
-,TRBV7-2,TRBJ2-2,-,TGTGCCAGCAGCCCGCCTAGCGGAGGGGGCGGGGAGCTGTTTTTT,CASSPPSGGGGELFF
TRBD1,TRBV29-1,TRBJ1-1,many,TGCAGCGGGACAGGGTTGGGGACTGAAGCTTTCTTT,CSGTGLGTEAFF
-,TRBV20-1,TRBJ1-1,many,TGCAGTGCTAGTTGGGGTCCGGACACTGAAGCTTTCTTT,CSASWGPDTEAFF
TRBD1,TRBV9,TRBJ2-1,many,TGTGCCAGCAGCGGGGACAGATACAATGAGCAGTTCTTC,CASSGDRYNEQFF
-,TRBV6-5,TRBJ2-3,-,TGTGCCAGCAGTTTGGACTACCACGCAGATACGCAGTATTTT,CASSLDYHADTQYF
TRBD2,TRBV6-2/TRBV6-3,TRBJ2-7,once,TGTGCCAGCAGTCTACGACTAGCGGGAGGACTTTACGAGCAGTACTTC,CASSLRLAGGLYEQYF
-,TRBV5-4,TRBJ2-5,many,TGTGCCAGCAGCCCGGTACAGGGAGGGGGCCAAGAGACCCAGTACTTC,CASSPVQGGGQETQYF
-,TRBV18,TRBJ2-3,many,TGTGCCAGCTCACCAGTGATGGGGCTGGCGTATTTT,CASSPVMGLAYF
TRBD1,TRBV20-1,TRBJ2-3,few,TGCAGTGGACCCGGACAGGAAGGAAGTACGCAGTATTTT,CSGPGQEGSTQYF
-,TRBV4-1,TRBJ2-6,-,TGCGCCAGCAGCCCACAGGCCTCTGGGGCCAACGTCCTGACTTTC,CASSPQASGANVLTF
-,TRBV11-2,TRBJ2-1,few,TGTGCCAGCAGCTCGCCGGAGGGGCTGCCTTGGGTGCAGTTCTTC,CASSSPEGLPWVQFF
TRBD1,TRBV20-1,TRBJ1-5,many,TGCAGTGCTGTGACAGGGGGTTCCCAGCATTTT,CSAVTGGSQHF
-,TRBV6-2/TRBV6-3,TRBJ1-5,-,TGTGCCAGCACGATGTTAGGGTACGGCAATCAGCCCCAGCATTTT,CASTMLGYGNQPQHF
-,TRBV6-5,TRBJ2-6,many,TGTGCCAGCAGAGAGGGATTGTTCTCTGGGGCCAACGTCCTGACTTTC,CASREGLFSGANVLTF
TRBD2,TRBV10-2,TRBJ2-5,-,TGCGCCAGCAGTTCCCGAGCGGGAGCGTGGGAGACCCAGTACTTC,CASSSRAGAWETQYF
TRBD1,TRBV7-2,TRBJ1-2,many,TGTGCCAGCAGCCCGTCGACAGGGAGGAGCGGCTACACCTTC,CASSPSTGRSGYTF
-,TRBV6-2/TRBV6-3,TRBJ1-2,few,TGTGCCAGCAGTTACCGGGCCGTAAAAACAGCTAACTATGGCTACACCTTC,CASSYRAVKTANYGYTF
TRBD1,TRBV4-1,TRBJ2-7,many,TGCGCCAGCAGCCAAGGACAGGGATACTACGAGCAGTACTTC,CASSQGQGYYEQYF
-,TRBV20-1,TRBJ2-7,many,TGCAGTGCTCGCCCTCCGGGGGTACCATACGAGCAGTACTTC,CSARPPGVPYEQYF
TRBD2,TRBV20-1,TRBJ2-7,many,TGCAGTGCTAGTCCACTAGCGGGTCAAAGCTCCTACGAGCAGTACTTC,CSASPLAGQSSYEQYF
TRBD2,TRBV5-1,TRBJ2-5,few,TGCGCCAGCAGCTCCACTAGCGGGATGGGCGAGACCCAGTACTTC,CASSSTSGMGETQYF
TRBD1,TRBV12-3/TRBV12-4,TRBJ1-1,-,TGTGCCAGCAGTCCAACCGGGACAGGGCGGAGGACTGAAGCTTTCTTT,CASSPTGTGRRTEAFF
-,TRBV19,TRBJ2-1,many,TGTGCCAGTAGTCTGGGCCTCTACAATGAGCAGTTCTTC,CASSLGLYNEQFF
-,TRBV13,TRBJ1-2,many,TGTGCCAGCAGCTTACAGGGTCGCGGCTACACCTTC,CASSLQGRGYTF
-,TRBV6-5,TRBJ2-5,many,TGTGCCAGCAGTTACTTGTTGGGACAAGAGCAAGAGACCCAGTACTTC,CASSYLLGQEQETQYF
-,TRBV20-1,TRBJ2-7,-,TGCAGTGCTAAAAAGGCAGGTTGGGGCGAGCAGTACTTC,CSAKKAGWGEQYF
TRBD1,TRBV5-1,TRBJ1-2,-,TGCGCCAGCAGCCTAGGACAGGGGGCGTTTTATGGCTACACCTTC,CASSLGQGAFYGYTF
-,TRBV20-1,TRBJ2-3,few,TGCAGTGCGCCCCGCGATACGCAGTATTTT,CSAPRDTQYF
-,TRBV6-5,TRBJ1-3,many,TGTGCCAGCAGTTACTCTACGGTGCGGTTCTCTGGAAACACCATATATTTT,CASSYSTVRFSGNTIYF
-,TRBV3-1,TRBJ2-5,few,TGTGCCAGCACAGGGGAAGAGACCCAGTACTTC,CASTGEETQYF
TRBD1,TRBV10-3,TRBJ2-7,many,TGTGCCATCAATCCCACAGGGGGCTACGAGCAGTACTTC,CAINPTGGYEQYF
-,TRBV6-6,TRBJ1-5,-,TGTGCCAGCAGTTATATTGGGGGGGAAGCTCAGCCCCAGCATTTT,CASSYIGGEAQPQHF
-,TRBV7-2,TRBJ2-5,few,TGTGCCAGCAGCTTAGCTAAATTATTAAGACAGGGGAGGGACCAAGAGACCCAGTACTTC,CASSLAKLLRQGRDQETQYF
TRBD1,TRBV6-5,TRBJ1-6,many,TGTGCCAGCAGGCCGGGACAGGATAATTCACCCCTCCACTTT,CASRPGQDNSPLHF
TRBD2,TRBV7-9,TRBJ2-7,few,TGTGCCAGCAGCCCGGGACTAGCGGGATACTACGAGCAGTACTTC,CASSPGLAGYYEQYF